This TCR beta chain appears in the sequencing data of a study of T cells in women clearing cervical HPV infection. Looking at the study overall: HLA type could not be excluded as a confounder. Study-level results: Repertoire richness, not evenness, was significantly elevated in CIN3+ cases versus controls.

Clones were sequenced by immunoSEQ multiplex PCR, and TCRdb holds only the in-frame ones, with some missing. This listing includes 35,000 to 50,000 clones. A remark on this clone: Antigen: not known. The CDR3 end is not reached by the read, which stops 3 residues before it; the germline J gene fills it in.

This CDR3 is built from 15 residues. Germline CDR1 and CDR2: SEHNR and FQNEAQ (reference sequence). The J segment lost 1 base and the V segment lost 1 base, leaving 3 bases of the junction unmatched. The rearrangement uses TRBV7-9 and TRBJ1-1, with 7 bases that match TRBD1. What was sequenced was blood buffy coat. The source of this sequence is a woman aged 18 to 75 with a cervical HPV16 infection that either progressed to CIN3+ or cleared (not recorded which). CDR3 sequence: CASSLGQGGNTEAFF. The CDR3 DNA, read in part, is TGTGCCAGCAGCTTAGGACAGGGCGGGAACACTGAA.